These 5 T cell receptor beta chains originate from one sample sequenced in a study of blood T cell repertoires in COVID-19. Produced via immunoSEQ multiplex PCR; TCRdb's table is partial and in-frame only. The sample includes approximately 200,000 clones, roughly 90% seen only once; the top ten take around 2.8%. Sequencing was done on a sample of peripheral blood. The receptor source for this set is a woman aged 60 to 75 with acute or convalescent COVID-19.

V gene TRBV27 combines with J gene TRBJ2-3; TRBD2 aligns across 7 bases. This CDR3 has 17 amino acids. J lost 0 bases, V lost 2 bases, and 8 bases had no gene match. Looked up from germline, CDR1 is MNHEY and CDR2 is SMNVEV (reference sequence). CDR3 nucleotide sequence: TGTGCCAGCAGTTTACTAGCGGTTGGGTCTAGCACAGATACGCAGTATTTT. This gives the protein CASSLLAVGSSTDTQYF.

The V and J genes are TRBV7-2 and TRBJ1-4; a possible D gene is TRBD1 (6 bases). V lost 5 bases, J lost 3 bases, and 10 bases lay in between. The germline CDR1 and CDR2 sequences are SGHTA and FQGNSA. This CDR3 is 14 amino acids long. CDR3 in DNA: TGTGCCAGCAGCACAGGGTTAGCTAATGAAAAACTGTTTTTT. Translation: CASSTGLANEKLFF.

J is TRBJ2-2 and V is TRBV24-1, with 12 bases aligning to TRBD2. V was clipped by 4 bases and J by 1 base; unmatched bases: 3. The germline V gene has CDR1 KGHDR and CDR2 SFDVKD. The CDR3 contains 17 residues. DNA for the CDR3: TGTGCCACCAGTGACTTACTAGCGGGAGGGAACACCGGGGAGCTGTTTTTT. It translates to CATSDLLAGGNTGELFF.

The V and J genes are TRBV7-2 and TRBJ2-3; a possible D gene is TRBD1 (5 bases). Germline lookup yields CDR1 SGHTA and CDR2 FQGNSA. The CDR3 has 15 residues. Between the trimmed V and J ends, which lost 0 bases and 1 base, there was a span of 8 bases. CDR3 sequence reads: CASSLAGRGTDTQYF. In DNA form, the CDR3 reads TGTGCCAGCAGCTTAGCGGGCAGGGGCACAGATACGCAGTATTTT.

There are a few counts of this clone. Compared with germline, one end of the junction differs, possibly owing to a read error. The chain combines TRBV20-1 with TRBJ1-2; D is perhaps TRBD1 (5 bases). The CDR3 sequence is 14 residues long. Germline CDR1 and CDR2: DFQATT and SNEGSKA (reference sequence). The DNA for the CDR3 is TGCAGTGCTAGTGTCTGGGGGGAGCTTCCAGTTTGGGCTTTC. Protein: CSASVWGELPVWAF.